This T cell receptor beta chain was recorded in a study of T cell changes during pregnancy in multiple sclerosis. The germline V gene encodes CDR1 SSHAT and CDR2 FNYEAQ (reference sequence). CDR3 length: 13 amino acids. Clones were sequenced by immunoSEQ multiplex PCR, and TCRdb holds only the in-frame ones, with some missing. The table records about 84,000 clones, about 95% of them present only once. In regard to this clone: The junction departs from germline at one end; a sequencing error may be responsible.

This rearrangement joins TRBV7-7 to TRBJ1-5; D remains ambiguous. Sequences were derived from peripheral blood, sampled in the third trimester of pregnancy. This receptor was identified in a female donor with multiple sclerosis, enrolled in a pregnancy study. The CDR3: CASSRTRDQPQHF. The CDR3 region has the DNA TGTGCTAGCAGCCGGACGCGGGATCAGCCCCAGCATTTT.